This TCR beta chain was obtained from a study of cytomegalovirus exposure and HLA in healthy donors. Regarding the study as a whole: A previous analysis found most TCR beta V segments productive roughly 87% or roughly 30% of the time. Presence/absence analyses assumed roughly uniform sequencing depth across donors. In a later analysis, across HLA loci, associated TCR counts were highest for DRB1, lowest for HLA-C. Later analysis reportedly placed an Asian-associated ancestry cluster below the approximately 700-donor mean in N-insertions.

PCR used 60 Vbeta primers and 13 Jbeta primers. Method: immunoSEQ multiplex PCR; TCRdb's copy keeps in-frame clones and lacks some. This table has around 90,000 clones, about 80% appearing once. This clone turned up a few times. Its antigen is not known. The receptor was isolated from a young man in good health and CMV-seronegative. Input material: PBMCs.

The DNA of the CDR3 is TGCGCCACACAGGCAGAGTTGGACACTGAAGCTTTCTTT. Its translation: CATQAELDTEAFF. The V call is TRBV5-1, the J call TRBJ1-1, with D possibly being TRBD1 (5 bases). Germline CDR1 SGHRS, CDR2 YFSETQ. Deletions cut 9 bases from V and 3 bases from J, with 15 bases between. CDR3 length: 13 residues.